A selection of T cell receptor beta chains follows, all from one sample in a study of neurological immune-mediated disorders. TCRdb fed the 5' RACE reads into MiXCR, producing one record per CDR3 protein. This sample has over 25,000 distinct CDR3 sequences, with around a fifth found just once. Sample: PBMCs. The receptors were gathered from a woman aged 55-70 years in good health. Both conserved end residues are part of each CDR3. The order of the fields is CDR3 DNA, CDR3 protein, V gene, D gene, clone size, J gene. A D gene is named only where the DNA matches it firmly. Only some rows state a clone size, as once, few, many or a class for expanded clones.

CDR3 DNA: .
CDR3 protein: CSAREVTLGTEAFF
V gene: TRBV20-1
D gene: .
clone size: many
J gene: TRBJ1-1

CDR3 DNA: TGTGCCAGCAGTTTATCCCCCGCAACTAATGAAAAACTGTTTTTT
CDR3 protein: CASSLSPATNEKLFF
V gene: TRBV27
D gene: .
clone size: many
J gene: TRBJ1-4

CDR3 DNA: TGCAGTGCTCCCCGGGACAGATACGAGCAGTACTTC
CDR3 protein: CSAPRDRYEQYF
V gene: TRBV20-1
D gene: TRBD1
clone size: many
J gene: TRBJ2-7

CDR3 DNA: TGTGCCAGCAGCTCCTCCCGATCAGGGAGGCGGACCGGGGAGCTGTTTTTT
CDR3 protein: CASSSSRSGRRTGELFF
V gene: TRBV7-3
D gene: .
clone size: many
J gene: TRBJ2-2

CDR3 DNA: TGCAGTGCTAACCTACGAGCGGGAGAGTTCGAGCAGTACTTC
CDR3 protein: CSANLRAGEFEQYF
V gene: TRBV20-1
D gene: TRBD2
clone size: .
J gene: TRBJ2-7

CDR3 DNA: TGCAGCGTTAGCTCCAGTGTAATCTCCAATGAGCAGTTCTTC
CDR3 protein: CSVSSSVISNEQFF
V gene: TRBV29-1
D gene: .
clone size: many
J gene: TRBJ2-1

CDR3 DNA: TGTGCCATCAGTGAGGCACAGAATGGCATTCAGTACTTC
CDR3 protein: CAISEAQNGIQYF
V gene: TRBV10-3
D gene: .
clone size: many
J gene: TRBJ2-4

CDR3 DNA: TGCGCCAGCACAGAGCGGGAGGGGAGTGAGCAGTTCTTC
CDR3 protein: CASTEREGSEQFF
V gene: TRBV4-1
D gene: TRBD2
clone size: many
J gene: TRBJ2-1

CDR3 DNA: TGCAGTGCTAGAGATTCCGGGGCGGAGGCCCAGCATTTT
CDR3 protein: CSARDSGAEAQHF
V gene: TRBV20-1
D gene: .
clone size: many
J gene: TRBJ1-5

CDR3 DNA: TGCAGCGGGCCGGGCGGTGTCTATGGCTACACCTTC
CDR3 protein: CSGPGGVYGYTF
V gene: TRBV29-1
D gene: .
clone size: .
J gene: TRBJ1-2

CDR3 DNA: TGTGCCAGAAGTCCCCTACCGGGACTAGCGGTACAAGAGACCCAGTACTTC
CDR3 protein: CARSPLPGLAVQETQYF
V gene: TRBV27
D gene: TRBD2
clone size: .
J gene: TRBJ2-5

CDR3 DNA: TGTGCCAGCAGCCAAGATATTACCGAGGGACTTTCTCTGTACTTC
CDR3 protein: CASSQDITEGLSLYF
V gene: TRBV4-2
D gene: .
clone size: many
J gene: TRBJ2-4

CDR3 DNA: TGTGCCAGCAGCTTGCAGCGGGGGGGCGGAGAGACCCAGTACTTC
CDR3 protein: CASSLQRGGGETQYF
V gene: TRBV7-2
D gene: TRBD2
clone size: many
J gene: TRBJ2-5

CDR3 DNA: TGCGCCAGCTCCCCCAGGGGGGTCCCTGAGGCTTTCTTT
CDR3 protein: CASSPRGVPEAFF
V gene: TRBV5-1
D gene: TRBD1
clone size: .
J gene: TRBJ1-1

CDR3 DNA: TGTGCCAGCAGCGGGGGGGCAGGAGTGTACAATGAGCAGTTCTTC
CDR3 protein: CASSGGAGVYNEQFF
V gene: TRBV9
D gene: .
clone size: many
J gene: TRBJ2-1

CDR3 DNA: TGCAGTGCTAGGGCAGGGGCCGGGGAGACCCAGTACTTC
CDR3 protein: CSARAGAGETQYF
V gene: TRBV20-1
D gene: .
clone size: many
J gene: TRBJ2-5

CDR3 DNA: TGCAGTGCTAGTCTCCGACGGACCTCCTACAATGAGCAGTTCTTC
CDR3 protein: CSASLRRTSYNEQFF
V gene: TRBV20-1
D gene: .
clone size: many
J gene: TRBJ2-1

CDR3 DNA: TGTGCCATCAGCAGGACAGGGGGCGACCAAGAGACCCAGTACTTC
CDR3 protein: CAISRTGGDQETQYF
V gene: TRBV10-3
D gene: TRBD1
clone size: many
J gene: TRBJ2-5

CDR3 DNA: TGTGCCAGCAGTTTGACAGACACAGATACGCAGTATTTT
CDR3 protein: CASSLTDTDTQYF
V gene: TRBV6-2/TRBV6-3
D gene: .
clone size: few
J gene: TRBJ2-3

CDR3 DNA: TGTGCCAGCAGTTATGGGGGGAACGAGCAGTACTTC
CDR3 protein: CASSYGGNEQYF
V gene: TRBV6-5
D gene: .
clone size: many
J gene: TRBJ2-7

CDR3 DNA: TGTGCCAGCAGCCAAGGGGCCGGGTTGAAGCAGTTCTTC
CDR3 protein: CASSQGAGLKQFF
V gene: TRBV14
D gene: .
clone size: many
J gene: TRBJ2-1

CDR3 DNA: TGTGCCACCAGAACCTATGGCTACACCTTC
CDR3 protein: CATRTYGYTF
V gene: TRBV19
D gene: .
clone size: many
J gene: TRBJ1-2

CDR3 DNA: TGTGCCACCAGTGATTTTCGGTTTGAGCAGTTCTTC
CDR3 protein: CATSDFRFEQFF
V gene: TRBV24-1
D gene: .
clone size: many
J gene: TRBJ2-1

CDR3 DNA: TGTGCCAGCAGCGGGACAGGGGGCGGCTACACCTTC
CDR3 protein: CASSGTGGGYTF
V gene: TRBV9
D gene: TRBD1
clone size: medium-sized
J gene: TRBJ1-2

CDR3 DNA: TGCAGCGTTGATCCTCAGGGTCCGACCCAGTACTTC
CDR3 protein: CSVDPQGPTQYF
V gene: TRBV29-1
D gene: .
clone size: many
J gene: TRBJ2-5

CDR3 DNA: TGTGCCAGCAGCCAAGATTTACTAAAGGCAGATACGCAGTATTTT
CDR3 protein: CASSQDLLKADTQYF
V gene: TRBV3-1
D gene: .
clone size: many
J gene: TRBJ2-3

CDR3 DNA: TGTGCCAGTAGTATGGGTAGCGGGGAGCTGTTTTTT
CDR3 protein: CASSMGSGELFF
V gene: TRBV19
D gene: .
clone size: .
J gene: TRBJ2-2

CDR3 DNA: TGTGCCAGCAGACCTATCGGAGGGGCGTCCGGGGAGCTGTTTTTT
CDR3 protein: CASRPIGGASGELFF
V gene: TRBV3-1
D gene: .
clone size: many
J gene: TRBJ2-2

CDR3 DNA: TGTGCCAGCAGCCTCCGGGGCGGGGAGGGTGATACGCAGTATTTT
CDR3 protein: CASSLRGGEGDTQYF
V gene: TRBV4-2
D gene: TRBD2
clone size: many
J gene: TRBJ2-3